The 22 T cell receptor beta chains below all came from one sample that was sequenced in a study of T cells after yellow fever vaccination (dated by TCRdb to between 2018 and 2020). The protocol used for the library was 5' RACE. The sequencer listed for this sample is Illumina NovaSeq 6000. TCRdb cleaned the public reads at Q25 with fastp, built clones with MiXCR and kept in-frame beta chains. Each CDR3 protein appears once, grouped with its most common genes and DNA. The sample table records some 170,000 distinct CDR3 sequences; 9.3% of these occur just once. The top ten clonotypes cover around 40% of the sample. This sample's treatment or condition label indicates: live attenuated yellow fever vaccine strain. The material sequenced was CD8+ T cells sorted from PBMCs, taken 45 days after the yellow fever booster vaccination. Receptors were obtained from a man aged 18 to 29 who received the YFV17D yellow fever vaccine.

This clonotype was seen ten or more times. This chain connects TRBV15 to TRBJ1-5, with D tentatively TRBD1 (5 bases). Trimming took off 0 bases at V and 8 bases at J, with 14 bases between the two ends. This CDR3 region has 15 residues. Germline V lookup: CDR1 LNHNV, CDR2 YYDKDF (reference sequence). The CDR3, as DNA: TGTGCCACCAGCAGAGATGGTACGGGGGGTGAGCCCCAGCATTTT. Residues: CATSRDGTGGEPQHF.

The CDR3 here is CASRRDRLAEAFF. DNA of the CDR3: TGTGCCAGCAGGAGGGACAGGCTCGCTGAAGCTTTCTTT. The genes are TRBV7-8 and TRBJ1-1; the match to TRBD1 covers 8 bases. Germline CDR1 reads SGHVS; CDR2 reads FQNEAQ. Trimming took 6 bases from V and 6 from J; bases not matched to a gene: 6. The CDR3 has 13 amino acids.

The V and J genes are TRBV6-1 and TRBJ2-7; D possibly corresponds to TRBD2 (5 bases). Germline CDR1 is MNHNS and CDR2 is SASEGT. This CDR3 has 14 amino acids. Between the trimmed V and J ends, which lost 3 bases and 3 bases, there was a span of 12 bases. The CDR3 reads CASSEGPGSYEQYF. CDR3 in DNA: TGTGCCAGCAGTGAGGGCCCGGGGAGCTACGAGCAGTACTTC.

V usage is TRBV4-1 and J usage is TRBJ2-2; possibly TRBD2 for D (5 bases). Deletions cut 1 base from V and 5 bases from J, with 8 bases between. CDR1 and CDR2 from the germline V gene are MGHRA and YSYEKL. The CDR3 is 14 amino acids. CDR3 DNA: TGCGCCAGCAGCCAAGCGACGGGAACCGGGGAGCTGTTTTTT. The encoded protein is CASSQATGTGELFF.

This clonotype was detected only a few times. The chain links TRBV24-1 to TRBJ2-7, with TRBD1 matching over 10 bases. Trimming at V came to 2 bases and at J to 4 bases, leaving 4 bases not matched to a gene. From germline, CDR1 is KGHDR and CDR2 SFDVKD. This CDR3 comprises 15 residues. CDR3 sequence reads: CATSDSDRGGYEQYF. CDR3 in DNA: TGTGCCACCAGTGATTCGGACAGGGGGGGATACGAGCAGTACTTC.

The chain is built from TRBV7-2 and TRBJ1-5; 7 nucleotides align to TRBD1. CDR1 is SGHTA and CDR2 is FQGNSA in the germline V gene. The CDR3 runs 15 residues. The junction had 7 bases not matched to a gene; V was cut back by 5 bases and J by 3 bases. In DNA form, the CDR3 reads TGTGCCAGCAGCGTAGAACAGGGGTTCAATCAGCCCCAGCATTTT. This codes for CASSVEQGFNQPQHF. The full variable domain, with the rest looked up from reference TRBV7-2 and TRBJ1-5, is GAGVSQSPSNKVTEKGKDVELRCDPISGHTALYWYRQSLGQGLEFLIYFQGNSAPDKSGLPSDRFSAERTGGSVSTLTIQRTQQEDSAVYLCASSVEQGFNQPQHFGDGTRLSIL.

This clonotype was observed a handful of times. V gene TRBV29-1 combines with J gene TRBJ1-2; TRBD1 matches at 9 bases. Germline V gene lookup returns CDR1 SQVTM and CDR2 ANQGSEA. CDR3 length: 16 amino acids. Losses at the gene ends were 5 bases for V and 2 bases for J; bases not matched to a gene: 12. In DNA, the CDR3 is TGCAGCGTTTGGGGGACAGGGAGTCCTCAAAACTATGGCTACACCTTC. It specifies CSVWGTGSPQNYGYTF.

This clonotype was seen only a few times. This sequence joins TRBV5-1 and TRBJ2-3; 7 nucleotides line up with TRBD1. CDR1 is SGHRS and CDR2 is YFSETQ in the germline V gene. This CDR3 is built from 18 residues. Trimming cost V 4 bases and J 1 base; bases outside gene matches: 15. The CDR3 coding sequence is TGCGCCAGCAGCCTACGGGACAGTGTTACCTTCGGCACAGATACGCAGTATTTT. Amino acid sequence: CASSLRDSVTFGTDTQYF.

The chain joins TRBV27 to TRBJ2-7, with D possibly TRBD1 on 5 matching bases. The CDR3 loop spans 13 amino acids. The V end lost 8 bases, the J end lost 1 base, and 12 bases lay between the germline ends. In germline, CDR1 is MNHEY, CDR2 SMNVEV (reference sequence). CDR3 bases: TGTGCCAGCGGTCCAGGGATTTCCTACGAGCAGTACGTC. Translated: CASGPGISYEQYV.

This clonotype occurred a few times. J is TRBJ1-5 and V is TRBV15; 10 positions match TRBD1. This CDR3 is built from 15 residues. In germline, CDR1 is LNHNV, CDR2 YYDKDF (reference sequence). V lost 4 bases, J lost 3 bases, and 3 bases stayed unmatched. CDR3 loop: CATSIGTGVNQPQHF. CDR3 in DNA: TGTGCCACCAGCATCGGGACAGGGGTCAATCAGCCCCAGCATTTT.

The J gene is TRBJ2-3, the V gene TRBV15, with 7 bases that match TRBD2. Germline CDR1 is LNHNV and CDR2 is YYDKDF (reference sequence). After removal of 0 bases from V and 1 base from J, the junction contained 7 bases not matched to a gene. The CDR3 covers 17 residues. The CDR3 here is CATSRDGERDGTDTQYF. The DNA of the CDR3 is TGTGCCACCAGCAGAGATGGGGAGCGGGATGGCACAGATACGCAGTATTTT.

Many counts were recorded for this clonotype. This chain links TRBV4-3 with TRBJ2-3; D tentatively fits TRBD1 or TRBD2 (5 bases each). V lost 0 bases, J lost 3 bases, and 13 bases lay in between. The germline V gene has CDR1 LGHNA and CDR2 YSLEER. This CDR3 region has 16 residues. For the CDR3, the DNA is TGCGCCAGCAGCCAAGAGGGGGTCGGGTTTACAGATACGCAGTATTTT. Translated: CASSQEGVGFTDTQYF.

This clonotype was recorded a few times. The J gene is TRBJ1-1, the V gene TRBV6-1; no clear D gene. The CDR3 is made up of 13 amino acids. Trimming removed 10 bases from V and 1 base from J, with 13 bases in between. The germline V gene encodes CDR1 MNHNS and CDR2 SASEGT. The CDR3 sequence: CATTWTGNTEAFF. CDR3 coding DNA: TGTGCCACCACGTGGACGGGGAACACTGAAGCTTTCTTT.

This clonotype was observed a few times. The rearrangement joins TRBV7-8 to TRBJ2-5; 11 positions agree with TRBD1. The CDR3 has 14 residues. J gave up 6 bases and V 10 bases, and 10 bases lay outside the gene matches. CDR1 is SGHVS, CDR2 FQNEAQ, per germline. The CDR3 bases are TGTGCCATCGGGGGGACAGGGGGAAGAAAGACCCAGTACTTC. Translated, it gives CAIGGTGGRKTQYF.

The CDR3 coding sequence is TGTGCCAGCAGTTTACCCCGTACGAGCGTGAACACTGAAGCTTTCTTT. It is translated as CASSLPRTSVNTEAFF. The V gene is TRBV12-3 or TRBV12-4, the J gene TRBJ1-1; D not resolved. The CDR3 runs 16 residues. V lost 2 bases to trimming and J lost 0 bases, with 13 bases between them.

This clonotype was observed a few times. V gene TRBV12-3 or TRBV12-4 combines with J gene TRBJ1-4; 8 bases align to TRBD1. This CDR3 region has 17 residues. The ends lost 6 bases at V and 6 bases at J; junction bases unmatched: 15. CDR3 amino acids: CASSHYSDRASHEKLFF. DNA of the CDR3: TGTGCCAGCAGCCATTATTCGGACAGGGCGAGCCATGAAAAACTGTTTTTT.

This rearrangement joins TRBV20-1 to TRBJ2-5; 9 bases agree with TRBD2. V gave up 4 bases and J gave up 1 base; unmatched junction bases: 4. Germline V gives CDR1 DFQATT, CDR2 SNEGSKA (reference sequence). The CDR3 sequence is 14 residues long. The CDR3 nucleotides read TGCAGTGCTATTGAAGCGGGGGGCCAAGAGACCCAGTACTTC. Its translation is CSAIEAGGQETQYF.

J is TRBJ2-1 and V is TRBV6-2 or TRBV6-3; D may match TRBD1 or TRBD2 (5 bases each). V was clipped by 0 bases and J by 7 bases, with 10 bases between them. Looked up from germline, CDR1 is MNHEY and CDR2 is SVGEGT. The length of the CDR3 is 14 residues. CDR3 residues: CASSYSGETNEQFF. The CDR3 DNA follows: TGTGCCAGCAGTTACTCGGGGGAAACGAATGAGCAGTTCTTC.

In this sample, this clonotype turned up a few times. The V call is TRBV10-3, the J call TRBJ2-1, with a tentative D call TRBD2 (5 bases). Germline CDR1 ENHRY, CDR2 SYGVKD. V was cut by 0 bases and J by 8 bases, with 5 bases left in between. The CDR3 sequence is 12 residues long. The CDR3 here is CAISESGDEQFF. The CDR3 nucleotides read TGTGCCATCAGTGAGTCGGGAGATGAGCAGTTCTTC.

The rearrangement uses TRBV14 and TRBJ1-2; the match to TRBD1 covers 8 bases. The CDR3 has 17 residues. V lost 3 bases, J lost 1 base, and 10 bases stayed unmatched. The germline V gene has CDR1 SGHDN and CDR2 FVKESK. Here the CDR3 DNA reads TGTGCCAGCAGCCAGATGGGACAGGTGAAGGGTAACTATGGCTACACCTTC. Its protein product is CASSQMGQVKGNYGYTF.

The CDR3 DNA reads as TGTGCCAGCAGCTTGCTTGATGGGGCCAACGTCCTGACTTTC. Translation gives CASSLLDGANVLTF. This chain uses TRBV5-6 with TRBJ2-6; D gene uncertain. CDR3 length equals 14 residues. The V and J ends lost 1 base and 3 bases respectively, with 5 bases between them. Looked up from germline, CDR1 is SGHDT and CDR2 is YYEEEE.

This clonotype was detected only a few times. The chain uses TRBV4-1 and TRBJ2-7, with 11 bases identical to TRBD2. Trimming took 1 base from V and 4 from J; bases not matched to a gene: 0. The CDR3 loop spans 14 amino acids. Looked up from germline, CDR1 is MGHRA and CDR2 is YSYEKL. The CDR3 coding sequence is TGCGCCAGCAGCCAAGGACTAGCGGGATACGAGCAGTACGTC. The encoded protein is CASSQGLAGYEQYV.